This T cell receptor beta chain was recorded in a study of cytomegalovirus exposure and HLA in healthy donors. Whole-study findings and limits: Fewer N-insertions (relative to the roughly 700-donor mean) were reportedly seen in an Asian-associated ancestry cluster in a later analysis.

PCR amplification relied on 60 Vbeta primers (plus 13 Jbeta primers). Some clones are missing from TCRdb's copy, which holds only in-frame ones; the method was immunoSEQ multiplex PCR. The repertoire holds 95,000 to 100,000 clones, with roughly 74% as singletons. CDR1 is MDHEN, CDR2 SYDVKM, per germline. The CDR3 covers 18 residues. V was clipped by 4 bases and J by 0 bases; unmatched bases: 14. Regarding donors, all were healthy bone marrow donors. In the case of this clone: The antigen is not known.

The chain employs TRBV28 and TRBJ2-5; 7 nucleotides line up with TRBD1. This TCR derives from a woman aged 40 to 50 in good health and CMV-seronegative. The sample consisted of PBMCs. CDR3 in amino acids: CASSSTFGETGNQETQYF. The CDR3 nucleotides read TGTGCCAGCAGTTCCACTTTCGGCGAGACAGGGAACCAAGAGACCCAGTACTTC.